This entry describes one T cell receptor (beta chain). This receptor's antigen is unknown. No quality values exist for individual bases; no much larger clone is one base distant. These data come from a study of blood T cell repertoires in COVID-19 (TCRdb year 2020). A note on the overall study: Collaborator samples came from the United States, Italy and Spain and covered acute and convalescent phases of COVID-19. The material from the prospective study consisted of cDNA or gDNA derived from T cells, B-cell-depleted T cells, or PBMCs. Subjects who had been exposed to COVID-19, were actively infected with it, or had recovered from it provided the deeply sampled blood TCRbeta repertoires that made up the dataset. The repertoires were released in a freely available public database meant as a resource for research on the immune response to SARS-CoV-2. The samples were drawn from two sources: the first 160 participants of the ongoing ImmuneRACE study, and some 1,300 subjects contributed by 6 global collaborators. Sample metadata almost always included a de-identified subject ID, COVID-19 status, age in years and sex. Where HLA class I and class II types were available, the types were taken from metadata supplied by the sample provider, not from assay-based typing.

TCRbeta CDR3 regions were amplified from genomic DNA by means of the immunoSEQ Assay, a bias-controlled multiplex PCR. The published analysis was carried out like this. The number of nucleated cells in each sample was estimated by amplification of reference gene primers within the assay. Sequence reads were collapsed and filtered to measure the absolute abundance of every unique TCRbeta CDR3 rearrangement. For each sample, productive Simpson clonality was calculated as the square root of Simpson's diversity index across productive rearrangements. The immuneACCESS repertoire file appears here via TCRdb, limited to in-frame rearrangements. These files lack a portion of the clones; in checked studies, under half of the deficit traces to unresolved V genes, and the cause of the others is not known. That table is the source of V, J and clone size, and D and trimming were worked out from the DNA. The sample table shows about 100,000 clones, and 75% to 90% are seen once. The ten top clones hold 0.95% to 1.5% of the sample.

Collaborating institutions collected whole blood in K2EDTA tubes following their own protocols. For TCRbeta analysis, collaborator samples were shipped as frozen whole blood, as isolated PBMCs, or as DNA extracted from either sample type. Broader findings and caveats from the paper: Clinical and demographic metadata were provided uncurated, with the amount varying by source and participant.

The V end loses 1 base and the J end loses 1 base, and a stretch of 13 bases separates them. CDR3 length: 16 amino acids, cysteine to phenylalanine. Only the CDR3 DNA stays, 48 bases, in frame from base 1. The germline V gene supplies CDR1 KGHSH and CDR2 LQKENI. The sequenced sample consisted of peripheral blood. The receptor comes from an elderly man with active or convalescent COVID-19. The chain is assembled from TRBV18 and TRBJ2-5; the D gene is not confidently resolved. In nucleotide form, the sequence is TGTGCCAGCTCACCACTCGCGACAACGATCCAAGAGACCCAGTACTTC. The translation is CASSPLATTIQETQYF.